This TCR beta chain was sequenced in a study of cytomegalovirus exposure and HLA in healthy donors. TCRdb's table, derived via immunoSEQ multiplex PCR, lists solely in-frame clones and lacks some. Of under 50,000 clones listed, 94% are singletons. This CDR3 has 14 residues. V gave up 4 bases and J gave up 5 bases; unmatched junction bases: 4. Germline CDR1 and CDR2: MRHNA and SNTAGT. This clone was seen a handful of times. This sequence was found in a woman under 30 in good health and CMV-seropositive. The chain carries TRBV6-4 and TRBJ2-5, with TRBD2 matching over 10 bases. Material: PBMCs. CDR3 sequence reads: CASSASSGSETQYF. CDR3 sequence (DNA): TGTGCCAGCAGTGCCTCTAGCGGGAGTGAGACCCAGTACTTC.